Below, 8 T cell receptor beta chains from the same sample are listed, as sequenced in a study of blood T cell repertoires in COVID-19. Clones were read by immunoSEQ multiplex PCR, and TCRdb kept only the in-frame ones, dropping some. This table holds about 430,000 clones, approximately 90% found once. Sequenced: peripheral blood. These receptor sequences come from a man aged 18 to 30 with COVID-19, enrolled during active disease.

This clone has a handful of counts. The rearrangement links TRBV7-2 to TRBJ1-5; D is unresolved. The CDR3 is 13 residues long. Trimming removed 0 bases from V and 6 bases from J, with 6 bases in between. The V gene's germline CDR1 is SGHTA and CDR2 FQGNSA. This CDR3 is CASSLAGSQPQHF. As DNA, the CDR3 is TGTGCCAGCAGCTTAGCCGGTAGTCAGCCCCAGCATTTT.

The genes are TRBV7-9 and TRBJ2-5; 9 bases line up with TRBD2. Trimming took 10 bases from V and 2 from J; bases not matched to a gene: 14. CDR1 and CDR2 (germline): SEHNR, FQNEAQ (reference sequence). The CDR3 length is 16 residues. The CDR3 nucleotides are TGTGCCACGCAAATTCTCACTAGCGGGTTTCAAGAGACCCAGTACTTC. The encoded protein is CATQILTSGFQETQYF.

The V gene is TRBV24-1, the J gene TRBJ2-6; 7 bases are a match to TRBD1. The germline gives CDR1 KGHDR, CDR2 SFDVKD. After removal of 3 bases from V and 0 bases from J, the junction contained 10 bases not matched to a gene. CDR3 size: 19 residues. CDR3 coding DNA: TGTGCCACCAGTGATAGCTACAGGGGCAGGAGCTCTGGGGCCAACGTCCTGACTTTC. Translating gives CATSDSYRGRSSGANVLTF.

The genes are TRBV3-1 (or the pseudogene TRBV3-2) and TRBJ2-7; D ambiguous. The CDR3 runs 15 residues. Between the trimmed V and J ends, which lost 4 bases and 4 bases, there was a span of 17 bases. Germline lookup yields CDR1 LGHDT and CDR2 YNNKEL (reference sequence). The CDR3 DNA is TGTGCCAGCAGCCTAAGTAACTTTCCCCCTTACGAGCAGTACTTC. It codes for CASSLSNFPPYEQYF.

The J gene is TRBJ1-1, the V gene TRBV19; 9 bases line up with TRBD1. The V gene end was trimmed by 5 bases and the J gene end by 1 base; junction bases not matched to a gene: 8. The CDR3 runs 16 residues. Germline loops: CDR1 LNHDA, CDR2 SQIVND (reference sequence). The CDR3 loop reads CASSPRVGQGNTEAFF. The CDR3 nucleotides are TGTGCCAGTAGTCCTAGGGTGGGACAGGGGAACACTGAAGCTTTCTTT.

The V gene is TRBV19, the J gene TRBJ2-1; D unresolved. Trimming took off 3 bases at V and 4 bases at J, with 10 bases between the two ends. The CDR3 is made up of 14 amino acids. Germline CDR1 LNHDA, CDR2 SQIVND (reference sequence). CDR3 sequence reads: CASSMSARYNEQFF. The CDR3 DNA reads TGTGCCAGTAGTATGAGCGCCAGATACAATGAGCAGTTCTTC.

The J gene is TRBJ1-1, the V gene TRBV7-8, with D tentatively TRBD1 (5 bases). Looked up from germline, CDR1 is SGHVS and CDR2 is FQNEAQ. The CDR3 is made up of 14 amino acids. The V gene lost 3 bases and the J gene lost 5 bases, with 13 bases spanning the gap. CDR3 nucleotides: TGTGCCAGCAGCTTGGGCAGGGCGTCAACTGAAGCTTTCTTT. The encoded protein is CASSLGRASTEAFF.

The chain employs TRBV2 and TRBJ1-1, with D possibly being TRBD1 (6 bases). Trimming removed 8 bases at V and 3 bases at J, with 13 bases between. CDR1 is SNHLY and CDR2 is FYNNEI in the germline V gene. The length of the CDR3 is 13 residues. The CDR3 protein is CASHREFDTEAFF. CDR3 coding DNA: TGTGCCAGCCACAGGGAGTTTGACACTGAAGCTTTCTTT.